This T cell receptor beta chain comes out of a study of cytomegalovirus exposure and HLA in healthy donors. The V gene's germline CDR1 is MNHNY and CDR2 SVGAGI (reference sequence). The CDR3 spans 15 residues. The sample holds a few counts of this clone. The PCR ran on 60 Vbeta and 13 Jbeta primers. Here immunoSEQ multiplex PCR was the method, and the copy in TCRdb shows in-frame clones only, minus some. The table shows about 180,000 clones, with 81% occurring only once. The sequencing sample was made of PBMCs. This receptor was obtained from a woman under 40 in good health and CMV-seronegative. The chain recombines TRBV6-6 with TRBJ2-5; 9 bases agree with TRBD1. The J call could be wrong; TRBJ2-7 is a better fit for the DNA end. The CDR3 here is CASSYDRGKPYEQYF. CDR3 DNA sequence: TGTGCCAGCAGTTACGACAGGGGGAAGCCCTACGAGCAGTACTTC.